The clone carrying this T cell receptor (beta chain) turned up a few times. This entry belongs to a study of identical twins. TCRdb processed the 5' RACE reads anew with MiXCR; each CDR3 protein has one entry. The data hold about 530,000 distinct CDR3 sequences, with 20% to 25% observed a single time. Healthy Caucasians made up all donors. This same sample was also taken into another study, of yellow fever vaccine responses in identical twins.

Sequenced input: CD4+ T cells sorted from blood. The origin of this receptor is a woman aged 18-35 years in good health.

The CDR3 protein is CASSQSRPQETQYF. In nucleotides, the CDR3 is TGTGCCAGCAGCCAATCCAGGCCTCAAGAGACCCAGTACTTC. The V gene is TRBV16, the J gene TRBJ2-5; D ambiguous. The germline V gene encodes CDR1 KGHSY and CDR2 FQNENV. V was trimmed by 0 bases and J by 2 bases, leaving 7 bases between them. This CDR3 has 14 residues.